The 18 T cell receptor beta chains below were found in one sample sequenced in a study of T cell repertoires in cytomegalovirus infection. TCRdb independently ran MiXCR on the reads; one entry per CDR3 protein. Seen here are hundreds of thousands of distinct CDR3 sequences, roughly 24% observed once, and the top ten hold 7.5% to 9%. Sequenced: CD8+ T cells from PBMCs. Receptor source: a human donor in good health (CMV status not recorded). Some clones in this sample may be carry-over from other donors' samples.

Remarks on this clonotype: Since a much larger clone is just one base distant, this may be a read error. The V call is TRBV12-3 or TRBV12-4, the J call TRBJ1-1, with a possible D match to TRBD1 (6 bases). The CDR3 runs to 13 residues. The CDR3 region has the DNA TGTGCCAGCCGTGGACAGCTGAACACTAAAGCTTTCTTT. Protein product: CASRGQLNTKAFF.

This clonotype was observed a few times. V gene TRBV6-1 combines with J gene TRBJ1-1; 7 bases line up with TRBD1. CDR3 length equals 17 residues. Germline-derived CDR1 and CDR2 are MNHNS and SASEGT. Trimming at V came to 7 bases and at J to 0 bases, leaving 14 bases not matched to a gene. CDR3 protein: CASTSPRQGVLNTEAFF. CDR3 coding DNA: TGTGCCAGCACCTCCCCCAGGCAGGGGGTCTTGAACACTGAAGCTTTCTTT.

This sequence joins TRBV9 and TRBJ2-3; TRBD2 aligns across 8 bases. Germline lookup yields CDR1 SGDLS and CDR2 YYNGEE. The CDR3 is 16 residues long. V dropped 3 bases and J dropped 5; count of bases not matched to a gene: 11. The DNA of the CDR3 is TGTGCCAGCAGCGAGGGCGGGCGGGGGGTCTTAGATACGCAGTATTTT. Protein product: CASSEGGRGVLDTQYF.

The chain recombines TRBV5-1 with TRBJ2-1; D is perhaps TRBD1 (6 bases). V was cut by 2 bases and J by 2 bases, with 8 bases left in between. This CDR3 is built from 14 residues. The germline gives CDR1 SGHRS, CDR2 YFSETQ. DNA for the CDR3: TGCGCCAGCAGCTTCCGGGACACCTACAATGAGCAGTTCTTC. Protein: CASSFRDTYNEQFF.

The V and J genes are TRBV14 and TRBJ1-1; D is undetermined. This CDR3 region has 12 residues. V dropped 0 bases and J dropped 7 bases, with 6 bases sitting between them. Germline V gene lookup returns CDR1 SGHDN and CDR2 FVKESK. The CDR3 sequence is CASSQDTREAFF. The CDR3 DNA reads TGTGCCAGCAGCCAAGACACCCGTGAAGCTTTCTTT.

This chain uses TRBV14 with TRBJ2-1; unclear D gene. The CDR3 covers 17 residues. Deletions cut 1 base from V and 0 bases from J, with 13 bases between. Germline V gene data show CDR1 as SGHDN and CDR2 as FVKESK. CDR3 sequence reads: CASSQGLPVRSYNEQFF. Here the CDR3 DNA reads TGTGCCAGCAGCCAAGGGCTGCCAGTCCGCTCCTACAATGAGCAGTTCTTC. Variable domain in full (rest from reference TRBV14 and TRBJ2-1): EAGVTQFPSHSVIEKGQTVTLRCDPISGHDNLYWYRRVMGKEIKFLLHFVKESKQDESGMPNNRFLAERTGGTYSTLKVQPAELEDSGVYFCASSQGLPVRSYNEQFFGPGTRLTVL.

The rearrangement uses TRBV2 and TRBJ1-1; no firm D call. The CDR3 is 13 residues long. Between the trimmed V and J ends, which lost 10 bases and 2 bases, there was a span of 14 bases. The germline gives CDR1 SNHLY, CDR2 FYNNEI. For the CDR3, the DNA is TGTGCCAACAAAGACAACGTTAACACTGAAGCTTTCTTT. Protein: CANKDNVNTEAFF.

This clonotype was counted many times. The chain uses TRBV7-9 and TRBJ2-7; D gene ambiguous. The CDR3 consists of 15 residues. Germline values: CDR1 SEHNR, CDR2 FQNEAQ (reference sequence). Trimming pared 5 bases from V and 0 bases from J, leaving 14 bases between. CDR3 bases: TGTGCCAGCAGCCATCAGCTCCTAAACTCCTACGAGCAGTACTTC. Amino acids: CASSHQLLNSYEQYF. Supplemented by reference TRBV7-9 and TRBJ2-7, the full variable domain reads DTGVSQNPRHKITKRGQNVTFRCDPISEHNRLYWYRQTLGQGPEFLTYFQNEAQLEKSRLLSDRFSAERPKGSFSTLEIQRTEQGDSAMYLCASSHQLLNSYEQYFGPGTRLTVT.

The J gene is TRBJ1-1, the V gene TRBV5-1, with 9 nucleotides matching TRBD1. Per the germline V gene, CDR1 is SGHRS and CDR2 is YFSETQ. J lost 2 bases, V lost 3 bases, and 8 bases had no gene match. The CDR3 length is 16 residues. CDR3 sequence (DNA): TGCGCCAGCAGCTCTCCGGGACAGGGAACAAACACTGAAGCTTTCTTT. Its protein is CASSSPGQGTNTEAFF.

This clonotype was seen at least ten times. The chain is built from TRBV7-6 and TRBJ2-3; the D gene is possibly TRBD1 (6 bases). This CDR3 spans 14 amino acids. V was shortened by 0 bases and J by 8 bases, with 12 bases between the two germline ends. Per the germline V gene, CDR1 is SGHVS and CDR2 is FNYEAQ. In DNA form, the CDR3 reads TGTGCCAGCAGCTTAGCGGGGACACCGGGTACGCAGTATTTT. Encoded protein: CASSLAGTPGTQYF.

The chain carries TRBV20-1 and TRBJ1-5; TRBD1 might be the D (6 bases). Trimming left V 2 bases short and J 4 bases short, with 18 bases between. This CDR3 has 16 residues. Per the germline V gene, CDR1 is DFQATT and CDR2 is SNEGSKA (reference sequence). The CDR3 region is CSARKGGEARNQPQHF. DNA for the CDR3: TGCAGTGCTAGAAAGGGGGGCGAAGCGAGGAATCAGCCCCAGCATTTT.

As regards this clonotype: A much larger clone sits a single nucleotide away, making a read error possible. The conserved phenylalanine or tryptophan normally closing the CDR3 is absent here, so this likely arose from a read error. The chain carries TRBV6-5 and TRBJ2-3, with 7 positions matching TRBD1. This CDR3 comprises 17 residues. After removal of 0 bases from V and 1 base from J, the junction contained 7 bases not matched to a gene. CDR1 MNHEY and CDR2 SVGAGI come from the germline V gene. CDR3 protein: CASSYSKADRGTDTQYS. CDR3 in DNA: TGTGCCAGCAGTTACTCGAAAGCCGACAGGGGCACAGATACGCAGTATTCT.

This clonotype was counted only a few times. The genes are TRBV7-2 and TRBJ1-1; 7 bases line up with TRBD1. With V trimmed by 6 bases and J by 8 bases, 9 bases remained unmatched. CDR1 is SGHTA, CDR2 FQGNSA, per germline. This CDR3 is 13 amino acids long. The CDR3 protein is CASRPTRGREAFF. The CDR3 DNA sequence: TGTGCCAGCAGGCCCACGAGGGGGCGGGAAGCTTTCTTT.

The chain combines TRBV14 with TRBJ1-1; 8 nucleotides agree with TRBD1. CDR3 length: 15 residues. In germline, CDR1 is SGHDN, CDR2 FVKESK. V was clipped by 0 bases and J by 6 bases; unmatched bases: 6. The CDR3 nucleotides are TGTGCCAGCAGCCAAGAAGGACAGGGACCCCCTGAAGCTTTCTTT. Translation gives CASSQEGQGPPEAFF.

This chain links TRBV28 with TRBJ2-7, with a possible D match to TRBD1 (6 bases). The CDR3 is 14 amino acids. Germline-derived CDR1 and CDR2 are MDHEN and SYDVKM. V shed 2 bases and J shed 2 bases, with 10 bases lying between them. As DNA, the CDR3 is TGTGCCAGCAGTTTAATGGACAGTACCTACGAGCAGTACGTC. Translated, it gives CASSLMDSTYEQYV.

The table lists this clonotype with many counts. This chain links TRBV7-4 with TRBJ2-1; D unclear. The germline V and J ends were trimmed by 6 bases and 5 bases, with 8 bases remaining between them. CDR1 and CDR2 from the germline V gene are SGHVT and SQSDAQ. This CDR3 is 12 amino acids long. The CDR3 bases are TGTGCCAGCAGTGACTTCGACAATGAGCAGTTCTTC. Protein: CASSDFDNEQFF.

This clonotype was detected ten times or more. The DNA of the CDR3 is TGTGCCAGCAGTACAGGGCTCTCAGAGACCCAGTACTTC. It translates to CASSTGLSETQYF. The rearrangement uses TRBV6-5 and TRBJ2-5; tentatively, D is TRBD1 (6 bases). Germline V gene sequence: CDR1 MNHEY, CDR2 SVGAGI. The CDR3 covers 13 residues. The germline V and J ends were trimmed by 5 bases and 4 bases, with 11 bases remaining between them.

This clonotype has more than one count but fewer than ten. The V and J genes are TRBV7-6 and TRBJ1-1; the match to TRBD1 covers 7 bases. This CDR3 is built from 10 residues. Trimming removed 8 bases from V and 10 bases from J; junction bases left unmatched: 4. The germline V gene encodes CDR1 SGHVS and CDR2 FNYEAQ. The CDR3 is CASRRGRAFF. The CDR3, as DNA: TGTGCCAGCCGCAGGGGGAGAGCTTTCTTT. Looking up the rest from reference TRBV7-6 and TRBJ1-1 gives the full variable domain: GAGVSQSPRYKVTKRGQDVALRCDPISGHVSLYWYRQALGQGPEFLTYFNYEAQQDKSGLPNDRFSAERPEGSISTLTIQRTEQRDSAMYRCASRRGRAFFGQGTRLTVV.